This TCR beta chain was recorded in a study of blood T cell repertoires in COVID-19. In the study overall: Whether acute or convalescent, the COVID-19 samples came from the United States, Italy and Spain. PBMCs, B-cell-depleted T cells, or T cells provided the cDNA or gDNA that made up the material.

Per the original methods: By means of reference gene primer amplification, nucleated cell counts were estimated. Only in-frame clones appear in the TCRdb table, and some are missing; sequencing was by immunoSEQ multiplex PCR. V, J and clone size derive from that table, while D and trimming were established from the DNA sequence. This table holds about 80,000 clones, roughly 88% found once. Sequenced: peripheral blood. The source is a woman older than 75 with acute or convalescent COVID-19.

CDR3 protein: CASSLGLAYNEQFF. The CDR3 DNA follows: TGTGCCAGCAGTCTTGGACTAGCGTACAATGAGCAGTTCTTC. This sequence joins TRBV6-2 or TRBV6-3 and TRBJ2-1; 9 nucleotides line up with TRBD2. Germline CDR1 reads MNHEY; CDR2 reads SVGEGT. The CDR3 has 14 amino acids. The trim removed 5 bases at V and 4 bases at J, leaving 3 bases unmatched.